This entry concerns a single TCR beta chain. Its target is unknown. There were TCR beta CDR3 regions amplified from RNA transcripts. The HTBI primer set drove a first-round RT-PCR of the TCR CDR3. One entry per CDR3 protein results from TCRdb running MiXCR on the multiplex PCR reads. The sample has some 620,000 distinct CDR3 sequences, around 16% seen once. The data stem from a study of T cells in Graves' hyperthyroidism and ophthalmopathy. Findings and limits, study-wide: Most clonotypes that expanded in the thyroid above 0.001 also showed up in blood.

Hyperthyroidism in the patients, aged 18 to 65, was newly diagnosed and under 2 months in duration. Uncontrolled infection, other autoimmune disease, pregnancy or lactation led to exclusion. PBMCs were collected from a 10 ml volume of fresh peripheral blood. This CDR3 is built from 16 residues. Germline CDR1 and CDR2: SGHAT and FQNNGV. Between the trimmed V and J ends, which lost 5 bases and 5 bases, there was a span of 21 bases. The sequenced sample consisted of blood. The TCR was taken from a woman in her 30s with Graves' hyperthyroidism. The chain has TRBV11-2 and TRBJ2-5; weak D call: TRBD2 (6 bases). CDR3 nucleotides: TGTGCCAGCAGCCCCCCTAGTGCTAGCGTGGTCGAGACCCAGTACTTC. It specifies CASSPPSASVVETQYF.